Shown below are 9 T cell receptor beta chains from a single sample sequenced in a study of blood T cell repertoires in COVID-19. Assay used: immunoSEQ multiplex PCR; TCRdb lists only in-frame clones, some missing. The sample includes around 340,000 clones, 75% to 90% of them seen just once. Specimen: peripheral blood. Source of these receptors: a woman aged 55-69 years with COVID-19, enrolled during active disease.

The V gene is TRBV4-3, the J gene TRBJ2-2; tentatively, D is TRBD2 (5 bases). The CDR3 extends over 14 amino acids. Germline V gene data show CDR1 as LGHNA and CDR2 as YSLEER. Trimming shortened V by 1 base and J by 6 bases, and 9 bases separated the two germline ends. The CDR3 here is CASSQVEGAGELFF. In DNA, the CDR3 is TGCGCCAGCAGCCAAGTTGAGGGCGCCGGGGAGCTGTTTTTT.

The sample holds a few counts of this clone. The rearrangement uses TRBV2 and TRBJ1-4, with D unclear. Germline-derived CDR1 and CDR2 are SNHLY and FYNNEI. V gave up 7 bases and J gave up 4 bases, with 10 bases separating them. The CDR3 runs 13 residues. The CDR3 protein is CASKDGSNEKLFF. As DNA, the CDR3 is TGTGCCAGCAAGGACGGGAGTAATGAAAAACTGTTTTTT.

The chain couples TRBV4-3 to TRBJ2-3; 8 bases agree with TRBD2. CDR1 is LGHNA and CDR2 is YSLEER in the germline V gene. The V segment lost 0 bases and the J segment 6 bases; nucleotides outside the gene matches: 11. The CDR3 covers 17 residues. The CDR3 nucleotides are TGCGCCAGCAGCCAAGAAAAGACGGGGGGGCTGGGGGATACGCAGTATTTT. Translated: CASSQEKTGGLGDTQYF.

The V call is TRBV9, the J call TRBJ2-7; 7 bases match TRBD2. The V gene's germline CDR1 is SGDLS and CDR2 YYNGEE. The CDR3 has 15 residues. V dropped 3 bases and J dropped 2; count of bases not matched to a gene: 8. The CDR3 here is CASSARDYPTYEQYF. The CDR3 region has the DNA TGTGCCAGCAGCGCCCGGGACTATCCCACCTACGAGCAGTACTTC.

This clone was observed a single time. The genes are TRBV7-9 and TRBJ2-3, with 10 bases lining up with TRBD1. This CDR3 comprises 17 residues. V dropped 4 bases and J dropped 3; count of bases not matched to a gene: 10. Germline V gene sequence: CDR1 SEHNR, CDR2 FQNEAQ (reference sequence). The CDR3 coding sequence is TGTGCCAGCAGCTCAAAAGCAGGGACAGGGGTAACAGATACGCAGTATTTT. This sequence encodes CASSSKAGTGVTDTQYF.

This clone was seen once. The chain employs TRBV6-4 and TRBJ2-1; TRBD2 matches 9 bases. Germline-derived CDR1 and CDR2 are MRHNA and SNTAGT. Trimming took 4 bases from V and 3 from J; bases not matched to a gene: 13. CDR3 length: 18 amino acids. The CDR3, as DNA: TGTGCCAGCAGTGGGAACATTCGACTAGCGGAGGACTACAATGAGCAGTTCTTC. This encodes CASSGNIRLAEDYNEQFF.

This rearrangement joins TRBV2 to TRBJ2-1; 9 bases align to TRBD1. Germline-derived CDR1 and CDR2 are SNHLY and FYNNEI. V gave up 7 bases and J gave up 3 bases; unmatched junction bases: 7. The CDR3 consists of 15 residues. The CDR3 nucleotides read TGTGCCAGCAAACCGGGACAGGGAAGCTACAATGAGCAGTTCTTC. Protein: CASKPGQGSYNEQFF.

This clone was detected only once. The chain recombines TRBV2 with TRBJ1-6, with D uncertain. CDR1 is SNHLY, CDR2 FYNNEI, per germline. V was clipped by 5 bases and J by 5 bases, with 10 bases between them. The length of the CDR3 is 14 residues. The CDR3: CASSLVADNSPLHF. For the CDR3, the DNA is TGTGCCAGCAGTTTGGTTGCGGATAATTCACCCCTCCACTTT.

As to this clone: The sample has other DNA sequences that encode this CDR3 too. The chain joins TRBV9 to TRBJ2-2; D unclear. This CDR3 is built from 14 residues. Trimming took off 0 bases at V and 2 bases at J, with 5 bases between the two ends. Germline V CDR1 and CDR2: SGDLS, YYNGEE. CDR3 region: CASSVDSNTGELFF. As DNA, the CDR3 is TGTGCCAGCAGCGTAGACAGTAACACCGGGGAGCTGTTTTTT.